This passage covers 21 T cell receptor beta chains from one sample sequenced in a study of shared clonotypes between healthy human individuals. Measured with immunoSEQ multiplex PCR; TCRdb has only the in-frame clones, and not every one. The repertoire holds under 650,000 clones, about 96% seen once, with roughly 0.06% in the top ten. The sequencing sample was made of naive CD4+ T cells sorted from blood. Subset specified: CD45RA+ positively selected. Receptors were obtained from a woman in her 30s in good health.

The chain links TRBV6-5 to TRBJ2-7, with 8 bases fitting TRBD2. CDR3 length: 14 amino acids. V was pared by 6 bases and J by 3 bases, with 7 bases of the junction left unmatched. From germline, CDR1 is MNHEY and CDR2 SVGAGI. DNA of the CDR3: TGTGCCAGCAGCCGAGCGGGAGAGGGCTACGAGCAGTACTTC. This codes for CASSRAGEGYEQYF.

This rearrangement joins TRBV7-2 to TRBJ2-7; D gene uncertain. The germline V and J ends were trimmed by 5 bases and 7 bases, with 12 bases remaining between them. Germline lookup yields CDR1 SGHTA and CDR2 FQGNSA. The CDR3 is 12 residues long. The CDR3, as DNA: TGTGCCAGCAGCCCTTACTCTGGGGAGCAGTACTTC. It is translated as CASSPYSGEQYF. Supplemented by reference TRBV7-2 and TRBJ2-7, the full variable domain reads GAGVSQSPSNKVTEKGKDVELRCDPISGHTALYWYRQSLGQGLEFLIYFQGNSAPDKSGLPSDRFSAERTGGSVSTLTIQRTQQEDSAVYLCASSPYSGEQYFGPGTRLTVT.

This sequence joins TRBV27 and TRBJ1-1, with D unclear. CDR1 and CDR2 from the germline V gene are MNHEY and SMNVEV (reference sequence). V shed 6 bases and J shed 0 bases, with 14 bases lying between them. The CDR3 is 15 amino acids. DNA for the CDR3: TGTGCCAGCAGACTGACTCACAGCCTGAACACTGAAGCTTTCTTT. Translation gives CASRLTHSLNTEAFF.

This clone was picked up one time. This chain joins TRBV28 and TRBJ1-5, with D perhaps matching TRBD1 (6 bases). CDR1 is MDHEN and CDR2 is SYDVKM in the germline V gene. The CDR3 extends over 16 amino acids. Between the trimmed V and J ends, which lost 6 bases and 5 bases, there was a span of 20 bases. CDR3 DNA sequence: TGTGCCAGCAGGAGAACAGGGTTAAAGAATCATCAGCCCCAGCATTTT. Translated: CASRRTGLKNHQPQHF. Together with reference TRBV28 and TRBJ1-5, the CDR3 gives the full variable domain: DVKVTQSSRYLVKRTGEKVFLECVQDMDHENMFWYRQDPGLGLRLIYFSYDVKMKEKGDIPEGYSVSREKKERFSLILESASTNQTSMYLCASRRTGLKNHQPQHFGDGTRLSIL.

The chain couples TRBV6-5 to TRBJ2-1, with 7 bases lining up with TRBD2. Per germline, CDR1 MNHEY and CDR2 SVGAGI. J lost 6 bases, V lost 4 bases, and 12 bases had no gene match. The CDR3 is 16 residues long. This chain's CDR3 is CASSSRRELRTNEQFF. The DNA for the CDR3 is TGTGCCAGCAGTTCTAGGCGGGAGCTGAGAACCAATGAGCAGTTCTTC.

The chain employs TRBV19 and TRBJ1-1; the D gene is possibly TRBD1 (5 bases). Germline CDR1 LNHDA, CDR2 SQIVND (reference sequence). V was clipped by 10 bases and J by 4 bases, with 19 bases between them. The CDR3 is 14 residues long. The CDR3 nucleotides read TGTGCCACCCTCAAGACGGGACGGAGCACTGAAGCTTTCTTT. Its protein product is CATLKTGRSTEAFF.

The V call is TRBV14, the J call TRBJ2-7; 7 bases map to TRBD1. The length of the CDR3 is 15 residues. The junction had 11 bases not matched to a gene; V was cut back by 5 bases and J by 4 bases. Germline V lookup: CDR1 SGHDN, CDR2 FVKESK. In DNA, the CDR3 is TGTGCCAGCAGCGCGAGGGGGCCTCTCCGGTACGAGCAGTACTTC. Its protein product is CASSARGPLRYEQYF.

J is TRBJ2-3 and V is TRBV5-1, with D maybe TRBD1 (6 bases). The CDR3 has 15 amino acids. Germline values: CDR1 SGHRS, CDR2 YFSETQ. The V gene lost 0 bases and the J gene lost 4 bases, with 12 bases spanning the gap. The CDR3 DNA reads as TGCGCCAGCAGCTTGGAGGGGGAGTGGTCAGATACGCAGTATTTT. Protein product: CASSLEGEWSDTQYF.

V and J are TRBV7-2 and TRBJ2-7; 13 positions agree with TRBD2. This CDR3 is built from 16 residues. Germline lookup yields CDR1 SGHTA and CDR2 FQGNSA. The trim removed 5 bases at V and 4 bases at J, leaving 8 bases unmatched. The CDR3 DNA sequence: TGTGCCAGCAGCGCCGGACTAGCGGGAGTTAGGTACGAGCAGTACTTC. Protein sequence: CASSAGLAGVRYEQYF.

V and J are TRBV5-1 and TRBJ2-5; D assignment may be TRBD1 or TRBD2 (5 bases each). The germline V and J ends were trimmed by 3 bases and 4 bases, with 10 bases remaining between them. The germline V gene encodes CDR1 SGHRS and CDR2 YFSETQ. The CDR3 extends over 13 amino acids. CDR3 DNA: TGCGCCAGCAGCTCTCGGGACGGAGAGACCCAGTACTTC. The encoded protein is CASSSRDGETQYF.

This chain links TRBV7-9 with TRBJ2-5, with D tentatively TRBD2 (6 bases). CDR1 and CDR2 (germline): SEHNR, FQNEAQ (reference sequence). The germline V and J ends were trimmed by 5 bases and 5 bases, with 15 bases remaining between them. The CDR3 sequence is 14 residues long. The CDR3 loop reads CASSARLDGETQYF. CDR3 bases: TGTGCCAGCAGCGCCCGACTAGATGGGGAGACCCAGTACTTC.

This chain uses TRBV30 with TRBJ1-5; 7 positions agree with TRBD1. Per germline, CDR1 GTSNPN and CDR2 SVGIG (reference sequence). This CDR3 comprises 15 residues. After removal of 2 bases from V and 6 bases from J, the junction contained 10 bases not matched to a gene. The CDR3 sequence is CAWSRDRAGGQPQHF. The CDR3 region has the DNA TGTGCCTGGAGTCGAGACAGGGCCGGGGGTCAGCCCCAGCATTTT. Drawing the rest from reference TRBV30 and TRBJ1-5, the complete variable domain is SQTIHQWPATLVQPVGSPLSLECTVEGTSNPNLYWYRQAAGRGLQLLFYSVGIGQISSEVPQNLSASRPQDRQFILSSKKLLLSDSGFYLCAWSRDRAGGQPQHFGDGTRLSIL.

J is TRBJ2-5 and V is TRBV15, with D uncertain. The CDR3 consists of 14 residues. The germline CDR1 and CDR2 sequences are LNHNV and YYDKDF (reference sequence). The germline V and J ends were trimmed by 1 base and 5 bases, with 11 bases remaining between them. The CDR3 DNA is TGTGCCACCAGCAGAGCGCCAGGTTGGGAGACCCAGTACTTC. Amino acids: CATSRAPGWETQYF.

The V call is TRBV7-9, the J call TRBJ1-1; D ambiguous. Germline CDR1 is SEHNR and CDR2 is FQNEAQ (reference sequence). The CDR3 spans 16 residues. Deletions cut 4 bases from V and 0 bases from J, with 15 bases between. CDR3 region: CASSWGWLTMNTEAFF. As DNA, the CDR3 is TGTGCCAGCAGCTGGGGTTGGCTGACCATGAACACTGAAGCTTTCTTT.

The chain employs TRBV6-5 and TRBJ1-6; no clear D gene. This CDR3 comprises 14 residues. The V end lost 2 bases, the J end lost 9 bases, and 11 bases lay between the germline ends. Germline CDR1 MNHEY, CDR2 SVGAGI. CDR3 DNA sequence: TGTGCCAGCAGTTACAGGGAAAGGAGTTCACCCCTCCACTTT. As protein: CASSYRERSSPLHF.

The CDR3 protein is CASSLSPENYGYTF. CDR3 coding DNA: TGCGCCAGCAGCTTGTCACCCGAAAACTATGGCTACACCTTC. V is TRBV5-1 and J is TRBJ1-2; D gene unclear. The CDR3 spans 14 residues. V dropped 1 base and J dropped 2 bases, with 9 bases sitting between them. Germline values: CDR1 SGHRS, CDR2 YFSETQ.

V gene TRBV28 combines with J gene TRBJ1-4; the D gene is possibly TRBD1 (6 bases). The CDR3 has 14 residues. Trimming took off 6 bases at V and 7 bases at J, with 15 bases between the two ends. Germline loops: CDR1 MDHEN, CDR2 SYDVKM. This CDR3 is CASSTARGREKLFF. CDR3 coding DNA: TGTGCCAGCAGCACGGCCAGGGGACGTGAAAAACTGTTTTTT.

This chain links TRBV28 with TRBJ1-1; no firm D call. Between the trimmed V and J ends, which lost 10 bases and 0 bases, there was a span of 18 bases. The CDR3 extends over 15 amino acids. From germline, CDR1 is MDHEN and CDR2 SYDVKM. The CDR3 DNA follows: TGTGCCACCCTAGACCTAGGTCTCATGAACACTGAAGCTTTCTTT. Translated: CATLDLGLMNTEAFF.

The chain is built from TRBV10-3 and TRBJ1-3, with D tentatively TRBD1 (5 bases). Germline lookup yields CDR1 ENHRY and CDR2 SYGVKD. V lost 3 bases and J lost 0, with 12 bases in between. The CDR3 has 16 amino acids. CDR3 DNA: TGTGCCATCAGTGACAACGCAGGGTTCTCTGGAAACACCATATATTTT. This gives the protein CAISDNAGFSGNTIYF.

The chain employs TRBV11-3 and TRBJ2-1; D is ambiguous. The CDR3 has 15 amino acids. V lost 1 base and J lost 7, with 14 bases in between. Germline V gene lookup returns CDR1 SGHNT and CDR2 YENEEA. This CDR3 is CASSLGLGVSNEQFF. The CDR3 bases are TGTGCCAGCAGCTTAGGGTTAGGAGTAAGTAATGAGCAGTTCTTC.

The chain joins TRBV9 to TRBJ2-1; 9 positions match TRBD2. The CDR3 is made up of 16 amino acids. Unmatched junction bases numbered 7, after V lost 0 bases and J lost 6 bases. The germline gives CDR1 SGDLS, CDR2 YYNGEE. CDR3 residues: CASSVAHSGRSNEQFF. For the CDR3, the DNA is TGTGCCAGCAGCGTAGCCCATAGCGGGAGATCCAATGAGCAGTTCTTC.